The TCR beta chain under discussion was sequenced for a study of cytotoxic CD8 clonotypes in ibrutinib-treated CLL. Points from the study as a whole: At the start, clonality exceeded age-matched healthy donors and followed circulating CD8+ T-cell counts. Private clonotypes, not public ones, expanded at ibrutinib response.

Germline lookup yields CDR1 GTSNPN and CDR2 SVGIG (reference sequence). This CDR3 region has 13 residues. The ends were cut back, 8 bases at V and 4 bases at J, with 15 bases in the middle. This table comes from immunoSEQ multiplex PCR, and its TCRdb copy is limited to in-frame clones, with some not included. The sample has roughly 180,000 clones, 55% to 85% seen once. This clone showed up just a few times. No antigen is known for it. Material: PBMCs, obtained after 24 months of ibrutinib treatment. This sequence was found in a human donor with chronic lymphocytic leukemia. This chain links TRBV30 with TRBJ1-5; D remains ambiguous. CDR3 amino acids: CAVSGVLNQPQHF. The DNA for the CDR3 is TGTGCCGTGAGTGGGGTGTTGAATCAGCCCCAGCATTTT.